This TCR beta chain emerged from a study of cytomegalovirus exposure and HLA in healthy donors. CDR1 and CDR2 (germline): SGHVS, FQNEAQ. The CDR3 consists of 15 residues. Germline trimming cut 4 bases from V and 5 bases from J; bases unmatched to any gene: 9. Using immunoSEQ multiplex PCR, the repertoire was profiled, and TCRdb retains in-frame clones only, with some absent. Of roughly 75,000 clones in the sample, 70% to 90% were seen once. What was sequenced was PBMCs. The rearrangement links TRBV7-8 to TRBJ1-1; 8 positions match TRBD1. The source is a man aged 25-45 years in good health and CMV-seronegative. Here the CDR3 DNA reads TGTGCCAGCAGCTCACAGCAGGGGGCGAGGACTGAAGCTTTCTTT. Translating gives CASSSQQGARTEAFF.